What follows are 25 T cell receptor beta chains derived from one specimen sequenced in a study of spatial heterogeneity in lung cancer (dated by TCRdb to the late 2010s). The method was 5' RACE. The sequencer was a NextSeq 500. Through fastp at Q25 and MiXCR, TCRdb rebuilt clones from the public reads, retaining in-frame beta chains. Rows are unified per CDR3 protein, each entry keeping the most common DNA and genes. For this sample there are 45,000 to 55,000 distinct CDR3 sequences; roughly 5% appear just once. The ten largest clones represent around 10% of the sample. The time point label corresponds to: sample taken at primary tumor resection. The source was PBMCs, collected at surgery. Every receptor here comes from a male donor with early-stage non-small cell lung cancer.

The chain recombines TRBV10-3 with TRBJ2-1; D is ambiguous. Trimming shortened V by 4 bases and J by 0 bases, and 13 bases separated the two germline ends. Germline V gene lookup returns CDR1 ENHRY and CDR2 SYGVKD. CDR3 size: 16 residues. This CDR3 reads CAISGWRRSSYNEQFF. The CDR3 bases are TGTGCCATCAGTGGATGGCGGAGAAGCTCCTACAATGAGCAGTTCTTC.

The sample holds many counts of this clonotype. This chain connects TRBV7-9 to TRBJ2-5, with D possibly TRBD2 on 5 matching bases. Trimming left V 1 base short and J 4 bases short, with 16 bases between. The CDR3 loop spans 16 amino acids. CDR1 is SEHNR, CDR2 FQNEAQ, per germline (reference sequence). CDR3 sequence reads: CASSLEGSWSGETQYF. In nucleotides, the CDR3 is TGTGCCAGCAGCTTAGAAGGGAGCTGGAGTGGAGAGACCCAGTACTTC.

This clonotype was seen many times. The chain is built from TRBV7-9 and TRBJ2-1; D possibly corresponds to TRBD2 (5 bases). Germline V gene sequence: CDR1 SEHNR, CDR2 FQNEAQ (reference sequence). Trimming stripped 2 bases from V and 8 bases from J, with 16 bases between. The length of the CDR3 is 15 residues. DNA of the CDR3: TGTGCCAGCAGCTTACTTACTAGTTCACGGGATGAGCAGTTCTTC. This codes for CASSLLTSSRDEQFF. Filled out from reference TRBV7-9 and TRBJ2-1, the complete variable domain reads DTGVSQNPRHKITKRGQNVTFRCDPISEHNRLYWYRQTLGQGPEFLTYFQNEAQLEKSRLLSDRFSAERPKGSFSTLEIQRTEQGDSAMYLCASSLLTSSRDEQFFGPGTRLTVL.

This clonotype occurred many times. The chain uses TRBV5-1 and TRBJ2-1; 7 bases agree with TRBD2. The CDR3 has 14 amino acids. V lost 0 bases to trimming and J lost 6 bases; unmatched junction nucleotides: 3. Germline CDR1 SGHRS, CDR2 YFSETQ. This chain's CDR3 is CASSLDPGGNEQFF. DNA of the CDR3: TGCGCCAGCAGCTTGGATCCGGGAGGCAATGAGCAGTTCTTC.

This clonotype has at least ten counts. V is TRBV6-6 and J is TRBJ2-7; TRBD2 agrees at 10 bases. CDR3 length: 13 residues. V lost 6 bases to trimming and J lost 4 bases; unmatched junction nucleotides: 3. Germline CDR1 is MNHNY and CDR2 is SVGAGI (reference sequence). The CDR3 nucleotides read TGTGCCAGCAGCCGGACTAGCGGTTACGAGCAGTACTTC. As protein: CASSRTSGYEQYF.

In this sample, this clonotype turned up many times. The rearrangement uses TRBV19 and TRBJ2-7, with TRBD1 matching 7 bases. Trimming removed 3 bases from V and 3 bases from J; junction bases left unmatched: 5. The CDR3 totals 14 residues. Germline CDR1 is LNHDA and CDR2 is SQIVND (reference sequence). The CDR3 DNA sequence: TGTGCCAGTAGTATGGGGGCAGGGGGCTACGAGCAGTACTTC. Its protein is CASSMGAGGYEQYF.

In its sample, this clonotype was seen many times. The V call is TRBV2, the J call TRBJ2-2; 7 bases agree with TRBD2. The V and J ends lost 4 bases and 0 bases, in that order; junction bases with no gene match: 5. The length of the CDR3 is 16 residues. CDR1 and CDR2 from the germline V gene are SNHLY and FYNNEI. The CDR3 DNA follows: TGTGCCAGCAGTGGTATAGCGGGCACGAACACCGGGGAGCTGTTTTTT. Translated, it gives CASSGIAGTNTGELFF.

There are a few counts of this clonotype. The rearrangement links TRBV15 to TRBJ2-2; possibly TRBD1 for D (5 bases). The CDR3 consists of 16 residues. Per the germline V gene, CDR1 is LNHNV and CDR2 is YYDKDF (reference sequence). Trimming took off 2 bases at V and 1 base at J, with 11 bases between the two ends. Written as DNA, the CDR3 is TGTGCCACCAGCAGAAGTGGGGCCCTGAACACCGGGGAGCTGTTTTTT. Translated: CATSRSGALNTGELFF.

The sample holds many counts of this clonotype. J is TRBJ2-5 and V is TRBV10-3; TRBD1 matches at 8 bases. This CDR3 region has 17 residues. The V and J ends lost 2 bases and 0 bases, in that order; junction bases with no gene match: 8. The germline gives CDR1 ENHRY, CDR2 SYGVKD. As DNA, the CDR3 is TGTGCCATCAGTGAGGTACAGGGGGGCCTAGACCAAGAGACCCAGTACTTC. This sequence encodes CAISEVQGGLDQETQYF.

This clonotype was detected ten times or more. The CDR3 is CASSEIRGSTDTQYF. CDR3 in DNA: TGTGCCAGCAGCGAGATCAGAGGGAGCACAGATACGCAGTATTTT. The chain uses TRBV5-5 and TRBJ2-3, with D possibly TRBD2 on 5 matching bases. The V end lost 4 bases, the J end lost 0 bases, and 12 bases lay between the germline ends. The CDR3 has 15 residues. Germline lookup yields CDR1 SGHKS and CDR2 YYEKEE (reference sequence).

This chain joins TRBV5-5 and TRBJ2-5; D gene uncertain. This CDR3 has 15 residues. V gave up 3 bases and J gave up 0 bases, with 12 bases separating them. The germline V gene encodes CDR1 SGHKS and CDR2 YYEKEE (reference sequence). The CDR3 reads CASSSLDGDQETQYF. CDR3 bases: TGTGCCAGCAGCTCCTTGGACGGAGACCAAGAGACCCAGTACTTC.

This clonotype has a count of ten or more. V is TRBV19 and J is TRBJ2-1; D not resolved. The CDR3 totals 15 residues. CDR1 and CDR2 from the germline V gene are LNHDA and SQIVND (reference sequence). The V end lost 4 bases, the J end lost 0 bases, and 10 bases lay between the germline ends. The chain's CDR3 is CASSTSSSSYNEQFF. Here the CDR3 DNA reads TGTGCCAGTAGTACTTCCTCGAGCTCCTACAATGAGCAGTTCTTC. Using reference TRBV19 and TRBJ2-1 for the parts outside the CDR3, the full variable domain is DGGITQSPKYLFRKEGQNVTLSCEQNLNHDAMYWYRQDPGQGLRLIYYSQIVNDFQKGDIAEGYSVSREKKESFPLTVTSAQKNPTAFYLCASSTSSSSYNEQFFGPGTRLTVL.

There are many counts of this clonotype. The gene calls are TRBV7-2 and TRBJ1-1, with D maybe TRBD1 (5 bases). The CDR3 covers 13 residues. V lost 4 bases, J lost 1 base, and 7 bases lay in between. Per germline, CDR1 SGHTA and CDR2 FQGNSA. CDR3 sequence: CASSSDRNTEAFF. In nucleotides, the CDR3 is TGTGCCAGCAGCTCCGACAGGAACACTGAAGCTTTCTTT.

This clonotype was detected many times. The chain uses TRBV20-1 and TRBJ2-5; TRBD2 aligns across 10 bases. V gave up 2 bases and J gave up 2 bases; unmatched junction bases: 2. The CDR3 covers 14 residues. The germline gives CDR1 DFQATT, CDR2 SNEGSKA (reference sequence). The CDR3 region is CSARRAGGQETQYF. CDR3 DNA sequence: TGCAGTGCTAGAAGAGCGGGAGGGCAAGAGACCCAGTACTTC.

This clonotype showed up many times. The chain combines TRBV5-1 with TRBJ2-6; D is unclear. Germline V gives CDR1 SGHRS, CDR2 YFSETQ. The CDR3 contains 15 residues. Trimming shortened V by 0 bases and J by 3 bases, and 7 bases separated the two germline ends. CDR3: CASSLEGSGANVLTF. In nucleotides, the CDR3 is TGCGCCAGCAGCTTGGAAGGAAGTGGGGCCAACGTCCTGACTTTC.

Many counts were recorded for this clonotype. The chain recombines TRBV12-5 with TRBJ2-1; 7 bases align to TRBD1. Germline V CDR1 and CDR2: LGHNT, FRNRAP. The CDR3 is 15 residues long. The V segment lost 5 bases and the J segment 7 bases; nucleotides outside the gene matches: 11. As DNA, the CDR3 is TGTGCTAGTGGTCCGGGACAGAGTAGGGCGAATGAGCAGTTCTTC. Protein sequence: CASGPGQSRANEQFF. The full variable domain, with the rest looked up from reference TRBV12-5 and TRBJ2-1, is DARVTQTPRHKVTEMGQEVTMRCQPILGHNTVFWYRQTMMQGLELLAYFRNRAPLDDSGMPKDRFSAEMPDATLATLKIQPSEPRDSAVYFCASGPGQSRANEQFFGPGTRLTVL.

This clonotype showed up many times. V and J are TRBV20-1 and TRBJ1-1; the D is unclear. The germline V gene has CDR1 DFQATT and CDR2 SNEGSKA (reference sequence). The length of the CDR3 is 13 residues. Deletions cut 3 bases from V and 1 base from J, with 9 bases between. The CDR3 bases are TGCAGTGCTAGTATGACACCGAACACTGAAGCTTTCTTT. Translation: CSASMTPNTEAFF.

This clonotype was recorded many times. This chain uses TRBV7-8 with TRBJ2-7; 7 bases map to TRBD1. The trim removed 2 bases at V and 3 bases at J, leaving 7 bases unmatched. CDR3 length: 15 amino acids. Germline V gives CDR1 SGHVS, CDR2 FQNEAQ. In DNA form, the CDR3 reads TGTGCCAGCAGCTTAATTTCACAGGGGATCTACGAGCAGTACTTC. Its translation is CASSLISQGIYEQYF.

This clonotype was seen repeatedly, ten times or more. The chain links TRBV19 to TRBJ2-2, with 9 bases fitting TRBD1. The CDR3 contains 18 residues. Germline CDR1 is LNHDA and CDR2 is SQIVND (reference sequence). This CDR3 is CAPTKGQIAGTGSGELFF. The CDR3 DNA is TGTGCGCCAACCAAGGGGCAGATCGCCGGGACAGGGAGCGGGGAGCTGTTTTTT.

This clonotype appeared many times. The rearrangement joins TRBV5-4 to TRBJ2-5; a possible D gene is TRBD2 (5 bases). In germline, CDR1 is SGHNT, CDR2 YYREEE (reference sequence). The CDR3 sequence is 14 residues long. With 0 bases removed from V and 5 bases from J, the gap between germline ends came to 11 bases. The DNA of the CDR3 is TGTGCCAGCAGCTTGGCCGAGGGCGCGGAGACCCAGTACTTC. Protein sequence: CASSLAEGAETQYF.

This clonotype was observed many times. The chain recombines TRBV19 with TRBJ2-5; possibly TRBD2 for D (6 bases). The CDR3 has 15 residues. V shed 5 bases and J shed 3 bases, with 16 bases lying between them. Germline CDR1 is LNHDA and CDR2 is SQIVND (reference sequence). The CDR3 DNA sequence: TGTGCCAGTAGTCCGTCGACGGGAGCGGAAGAGACCCAGTACTTC. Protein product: CASSPSTGAEETQYF.

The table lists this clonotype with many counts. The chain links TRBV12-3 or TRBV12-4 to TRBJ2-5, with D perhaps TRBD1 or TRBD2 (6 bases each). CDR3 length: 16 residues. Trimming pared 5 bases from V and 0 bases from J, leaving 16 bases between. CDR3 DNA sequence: TGTGCCAGCAGTCGCCGAGGAGGGGGTTACCAAGAGACCCAGTACTTC. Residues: CASSRRGGGYQETQYF.

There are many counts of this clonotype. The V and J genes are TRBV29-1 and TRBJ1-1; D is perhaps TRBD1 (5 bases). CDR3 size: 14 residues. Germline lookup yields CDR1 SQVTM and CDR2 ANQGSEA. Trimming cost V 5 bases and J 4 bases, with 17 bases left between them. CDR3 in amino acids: CSVYPSGAFTEAFF. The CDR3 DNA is TGCAGCGTTTACCCGTCCGGGGCCTTCACTGAAGCTTTCTTT.

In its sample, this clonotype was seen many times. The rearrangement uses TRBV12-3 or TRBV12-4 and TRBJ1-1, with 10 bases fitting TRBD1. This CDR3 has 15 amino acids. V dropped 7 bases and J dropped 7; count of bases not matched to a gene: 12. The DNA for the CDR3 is TGTGCCAGCACCTCGACAGGGGGCGCGGTCAGTGAAGCTTTCTTT. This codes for CASTSTGGAVSEAFF.

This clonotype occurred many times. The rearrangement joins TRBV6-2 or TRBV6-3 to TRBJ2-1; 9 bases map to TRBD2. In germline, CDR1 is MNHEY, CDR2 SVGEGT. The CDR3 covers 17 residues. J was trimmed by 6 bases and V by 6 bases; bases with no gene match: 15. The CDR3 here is CASRPPRRLAGLNEQFF. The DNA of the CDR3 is TGTGCCAGCAGGCCCCCGAGACGGCTAGCGGGGCTCAATGAGCAGTTCTTC.